The rows below give T cell receptor beta chains drawn from one sample of a study of T cell responses to AZD1222 COVID-19 vaccine. Method: immunoSEQ multiplex PCR; TCRdb's copy keeps in-frame clones and lacks some. Among about 92,000 clones, around 90% were seen once, and the ten largest hold about a fifth. The sample was peripheral blood, taken on day 0 of AZD1222 vaccination. The receptors originated from an adult in good health. CDR3s include the opening cysteine and the closing phenylalanine or tryptophan. The order of the fields is CDR3 length, V gene, J gene, CDR3 protein.

>14|TRBV15|TRBJ1-5
CATSRDVINQPQHF
>14|TRBV10-3|TRBJ1-5
CAISESRGPSLQHF
>12|TRBV13|TRBJ1-1
CATVGSGTEAFF
>15|TRBV6-2/TRBV6-3|TRBJ2-5
CASSPGTGGQETQYF
>13|TRBV15|TRBJ1-2
CATSRQGGYGYTF
>14|TRBV6-5|TRBJ1-2
CASSYGRDFYGYTF
>14|TRBV6-6|TRBJ2-7
CASNKGRNYYEQYF
>12|TRBV12-3/TRBV12-4|TRBJ1-1
CASSFSSTEAFF
>15|TRBV24-1|TRBJ2-7
CATSAGGQGSPEQYF
>14|TRBV5-5|TRBJ2-2
CASSAGGDTGELFF
>15|TRBV19|TRBJ1-6
CASRAETGESSPLHF
>13|TRBV11-2|TRBJ1-6
CASTTGHRSPLHF
>12|TRBV29-1|TRBJ2-5
CSVVRDRFPQYF
>11|TRBV7-6|TRBJ2-5
CASSFQETQYF
>14|TRBV7-8|TRBJ1-4
CASSLRAYNEKLFF
>15|TRBV7-9|TRBJ2-7
CASTRSGTGWDEQYF
>12|TRBV2|TRBJ2-7
CASYRESYEQYF
>13|TRBV9|TRBJ2-2
CASSSLWNGELFF
>13|TRBV6-2/TRBV6-3|TRBJ2-7
CASSYSGRYEQYF
>14|TRBV5-6|TRBJ2-5
CASSFRGGGETQYF
>16|TRBV7-6|TRBJ1-5
CASSLGGGTADQPQHF
>16|TRBV10-3|TRBJ1-2
CAISESFMGVIYGYTF
>12|TRBV7-9|TRBJ1-2
CAIDRGRIGYTF
>16|TRBV7-9|TRBJ2-1
CASSLVSGTGGNEQFF
>15|TRBV14|TRBJ1-2
CASSLTWTDFYGYTF
>15|TRBV7-2|TRBJ2-5
CASSLVLGGGETQYF
>15|TRBV6-2/TRBV6-3|TRBJ1-2
CASSSQLEERSGYTF
>13|TRBV2|TRBJ1-6
CASSPGPDSPLHF
>15|TRBV19|TRBJ2-7
CASSIGGGSAYEQYF
>15|TRBV9|TRBJ2-7
CASSLGPAVGYEQYF
>14|TRBV7-2|TRBJ2-5
CASSFGHVRETQYF
>15|TRBV24-1|TRBJ2-1
CATSPRGQGNNEQFF
>14|TRBV12-5|TRBJ2-2
CASGFISVTGELFF
>13|TRBV5-1|TRBJ1-2
CASTQTGRNGYTF